This entry concerns a single T cell receptor (beta chain). The data belong to a study of blood T cell repertoires in COVID-19. Methods used by the authors: How many nucleated cells were present was estimated from reference gene primer amplification. Some clones are missing from TCRdb's copy, which holds only in-frame ones; the method was immunoSEQ multiplex PCR. V, J and clone size derive from that table, while D and trimming were established from the DNA sequence. In the table there are 250,000 or so clones, 80% to 85% of which are singletons. With 6 bases clipped from V and 1 base from J, the junction kept 2 bases outside the gene matches. The CDR3 contains 14 residues. Germline assignment: CDR1 MGHDK and CDR2 SYGVNS.

The V call is TRBV25-1, the J call TRBJ2-2; 7 bases agree with TRBD1. The specimen was PBMCs or T cells enriched from blood (not recorded which). The sequence was obtained from a man between 45 and 60 years old who had recovered from COVID-19. This CDR3 is CASRGQMNTGELFF. CDR3 coding DNA: TGTGCCAGCAGGGGACAGATGAACACCGGGGAGCTGTTTTTT.